The 10 T cell receptor beta chains listed next were all sequenced from one sample in a study of CD8+ T cells in alopecia areata. After isolation, RNA underwent reverse transcription to generate cDNA as the sequencing template. Generated by immunoSEQ multiplex PCR, the TCRdb table keeps only in-frame clones and is missing some. The data contain around 150,000 clones, less than 70% of them singletons. Treatment meaning: oral pan-JAK inhibitor, 5-10 mg twice daily. The sample here was CD4+ T cells sorted from blood, taken at week 24, from a patient treated with tofacitinib. All receptors come from a human donor with alopecia areata.

The rearrangement links TRBV29-1 to TRBJ2-7; a possible D gene is TRBD1 (7 bases). This CDR3 comprises 13 residues. The ends were cut back, 7 bases at V and 3 bases at J, with 16 bases in the middle. Germline assignment: CDR1 SQVTM and CDR2 ANQGSEA. The CDR3 region has the DNA TGCAGCGGAGGCGGGGACAGCTTCTACGAGCAGTACTTC. It specifies CSGGGDSFYEQYF.

The chain carries TRBV5-4 and TRBJ2-7; D not resolved. Between the trimmed V and J ends, which lost 0 bases and 4 bases, there was a span of 5 bases. The CDR3 is 12 amino acids. Germline loops: CDR1 SGHNT, CDR2 YYREEE (reference sequence). The CDR3 is CASSLEAYEQYF. The CDR3 DNA sequence: TGTGCCAGCAGCTTGGAGGCTTACGAGCAGTACTTC.

The count of this clone is one. The rearrangement uses TRBV6-6 and TRBJ1-1; D is ambiguous. There are 14 residues in the CDR3. The V end was cut by 3 bases, the J end by 3 bases, with 11 bases between. CDR1 MNHNY and CDR2 SVGAGI come from the germline V gene (reference sequence). The CDR3 here is CASSYIVIDTEAFF. The DNA of the CDR3 is TGTGCCAGCAGTTATATAGTAATCGACACTGAAGCTTTCTTT.

The chain links TRBV15 to TRBJ1-5; D is unresolved. Germline V gene data show CDR1 as LNHNV and CDR2 as YYDKDF (reference sequence). CDR3 length equals 13 residues. The V gene lost 0 bases and the J gene lost 4 bases, with 4 bases spanning the gap. The CDR3 reads CATSRDRNQPQHF. The CDR3 DNA follows: TGTGCCACCAGCAGAGATAGAAATCAGCCCCAGCATTTT.

The genes are TRBV27 and TRBJ1-6; no firm D call. The V end was cut by 1 base, the J end by 7 bases, with 5 bases between. CDR1 and CDR2 from the germline V gene are MNHEY and SMNVEV (reference sequence). CDR3 size: 13 residues. The CDR3 reads CASSLYVNSPLHF. CDR3 sequence (DNA): TGTGCCAGCAGTTTATATGTGAATTCACCCCTCCACTTT.

The chain carries TRBV2 and TRBJ1-6; D not certain. The length of the CDR3 is 12 residues. V was clipped by 8 bases and J by 9 bases, with 11 bases between them. Germline V gene data show CDR1 as SNHLY and CDR2 as FYNNEI. This chain's CDR3 is CASHSHGSPLHF. CDR3 in DNA: TGTGCCAGCCACAGCCACGGTTCACCCCTCCACTTT.

This rearrangement joins TRBV5-1 to TRBJ2-5, with 7 nucleotides matching TRBD2. With 6 bases clipped from V and 2 bases from J, the junction kept 10 bases outside the gene matches. The germline V gene has CDR1 SGHRS and CDR2 YFSETQ. CDR3 length: 15 amino acids. CDR3 region: CASTLGGTIQETQYF. The DNA of the CDR3 is TGCGCCAGCACCCTTGGAGGGACTATACAAGAGACCCAGTACTTC.

The chain recombines TRBV7-9 with TRBJ2-3; 7 bases map to TRBD2. V shed 3 bases, J shed 1 base, and the junction held 4 bases outside the gene matches. CDR1 is SEHNR, CDR2 FQNEAQ, per germline (reference sequence). The CDR3 sequence is 15 residues long. CDR3 sequence reads: CASSFSGGGTDTQYF. CDR3 in DNA: TGTGCCAGCAGCTTTAGTGGGGGGGGCACAGATACGCAGTATTTT.

This clone was seen just once. In nucleotides, the CDR3 is TGTGCCTGGAAAAGACAGGGAGAGGGTCCCCTCCACTTT. It is translated as CAWKRQGEGPLHF. V is TRBV30 and J is TRBJ1-6; 7 bases agree with TRBD1. The CDR3 runs to 13 residues. V dropped 4 bases and J dropped 13; count of bases not matched to a gene: 10. Germline CDR1 GTSNPN, CDR2 SVGIG (reference sequence).

This rearrangement joins TRBV29-1 to TRBJ1-3, with D unresolved. The CDR3 runs 12 residues. Trimming took off 4 bases at V and 0 bases at J, with 4 bases between the two ends. Germline loops: CDR1 SQVTM, CDR2 ANQGSEA. The CDR3, as DNA: TGCAGCGTTGCGAGCTCTGGAAACACCATATATTTT. This gives the protein CSVASSGNTIYF.